A selection of T cell receptor beta chains follows, all from one sample in a study of cytomegalovirus exposure and HLA in healthy donors. This table comes from immunoSEQ multiplex PCR, and its TCRdb copy is limited to in-frame clones, with some not included. Of about 160,000 clones listed, 79% are singletons. Sample: PBMCs. The origin of the receptors is a man in his forties in good health and CMV-seronegative. The conserved cysteine and the conserved F or W are not part of the CDR3 here.

len | v_gene | CDR3aa
10 | TRBV28 | ASSSRNTEAF
13 | TRBV2 | ASSVDRGSYNEQF
12 | TRBV28 | ASTLRDRGYEQY
14 | TRBV4-1 | ASSIISEGSKNIQY
14 | TRBV25-1 | ASSGLQGESTDTQY
14 | TRBV19 | ASSSTQGAGNQPQH
9 | TRBV2 | ASRGGQTQY
12 | TRBV28 | ASSPAGTAEKLF
12 | TRBV7-9 | SSSRTGSGNTIY
13 | TRBV30 | AWSGRGGPDNEQF
12 | TRBV28 | ASSLSAPNEKLF
12 | TRBV5-1 | ASSLERQGDEQF
14 | TRBV6-1 | ASSGPSGSSKETQY
12 | TRBV7-2 | ASSSSGMRNEQY
11 | TRBV27 | ASSPRRVADYT
13 | TRBV7-9 | SSSSTGGEVYGYT
10 | TRBV5-8 | ATSYRGYGYT
14 | TRBV19 | ASSIITGNSNQPQH
13 | TRBV5-5 | ASSLSTGWGETQY
13 | TRBV23-1 | ASSQSGRGNYEQY
13 | TRBV7-2 | ASSLGARSDTEAF
9 | TRBV2 | ASSEIGEQY
14 | TRBV7-9 | ASSLPQRQGTETQY
11 | TRBV30 | ALGGQGAREQY
15 | TRBV5-1 | ASSPADRGLRMDTQY
13 | TRBV6-5 | ASSQELAGQETQY
14 | TRBV5-1 | ASSLGLSRSSNEQF
11 | TRBV7-2 | ASSLFRNQPQH
15 | TRBV18 | ASSPNLATTSRGTQY
13 | TRBV28 | ASSSGGEIGYEQY
12 | TRBV28 | ASSLGVSNQPQH
13 | TRBV6-6 | ASSPPGQGSETQY
13 | TRBV6-6 | ASSYSLLYGAEAF
11 | TRBV6-4 | ASSEETSARQY
11 | TRBV10-2 | ASSESGPGELF
12 | TRBV5-4 | ASSFGGGSYEQY
11 | TRBV4-1 | ASSQEVTRTQY
11 | TRBV11-2 | ASSSLISGEQY
11 | TRBV5-1 | ASSVEYGYEQY